This T cell receptor beta chain emerged from a study of spatial heterogeneity in lung cancer (dated by TCRdb to the late 2010s). For context, the study as a whole: Beta-chain transcripts were consistently detected in greater numbers than alpha-chain transcripts, which likely reflects a higher abundance of beta-chain transcripts. Both alpha and beta chains were TCR-sequenced in samples taken at surgery, namely 220 tumor regions, more than 62 matched nontumor lung samples and approximately 58 PBMC samples. In the raw uncorrected reads, each unique combination of TCR and UMI appeared more than ten times on average. Nonsynonymous mutation counts, determined by whole-exome sequencing of tumor tissue, were related to TCR repertoire features. A strong correlation was found between TCR transcript counts in tumor regions and a T cell transcriptional module score from matched bulk RNA-seq. The study quantitatively compared TCR alpha and beta repertoires across multiple tumor regions, matched nontumor lung and blood in non-small cell lung cancer.

What the study reported, not specific to this receptor: TCR-seq was estimated to cover only approximately 6.4% of tumor T cells for alpha chains and roughly 12% for beta chains. The number of expanded intratumoral alpha and beta TCRs correlated with the tumor nonsynonymous mutation count. Counts of ubiquitous and regional expanded TCRs were found to correlate with counts of ubiquitous and regional nonsynonymous mutations, respectively. Confirming at a functional level the hypothesis that regional TCRs recognize regional mutations was considered to require additional single-cell paired TCR alpha and beta sequencing.

The junction carries 7 bases between V and J, which are trimmed by 7 bases and 2 bases respectively. The CDR3 numbers 13 residues from cysteine through phenylalanine. Solely the CDR3 DNA is kept, with 39 bases framed from the first base. CDR1 and CDR2 (KGHDR, SFDVKD) derive from the germline V gene. Library method: 5' RACE. The reads were generated on a NextSeq 500. The TCR library protocol attached a unique molecular identifier to each TCR cDNA molecule to allow correction of PCR and sequencing errors. From the authors' description of their analysis: TCR identification, UMI-based error correction and CDR3 extraction were all carried out with Decombinator tools. TCRs above a frequency of 2 per 1,000, corresponding to the top 1% of the tumor frequency distribution, were defined as expanded. Expanded tumor TCRs statistically deemed absent (corrected P<0.05) from at least one tumor region were classed as regional, and all other expanded tumor TCRs were classed as ubiquitous. Each repertoire was subsampled 100 times to 5,000 TCRs, after which Renyi diversity was computed with the R vegan package. To build CDR3 similarity networks, amino acid triplet string-kernel similarity was used, and CDR3s were connected when their pairwise similarity was above 0.82. The public reads were quality trimmed at Q25 with fastp and then assembled into clones with MiXCR by TCRdb, keeping productive beta chains. When rows share a CDR3 protein, they turn into one entry using the most common DNA and genes. For this entry, the V and J calls and clone size follow TCRdb and not the study's own pipeline. The sample yields 15,000 to 20,000 distinct CDR3 sequences; 6.2% were counted once. The ten largest clones take up approximately 6.2% of the sample.

In light of the paper, this sample's time point label describes: sample taken at primary tumor resection. Samples were obtained from 70 to 85 patients with early-stage, untreated non-small cell lung cancer from the lung TRACERx cohort. Whole RNA extracted from tumor and nontumor lung tissue, or from cryopreserved PBMC samples, was used for TCR sequencing without cell sorting. Only patients for whom sufficient RNA was available from at least two tumor regions were selected for TCR sequencing. Before being selected, tumor and adjacent nontumor lung specimens were reviewed by a lung pathologist. This clonotype was observed many times. It has no known antigen specificity. No qualities accompany the bases; no much larger clone lies one base away.

Here the sequenced sample was lung tumor tissue, taken at surgery. The chain uses TRBV24-1 and TRBJ2-2, with no reliable assignment of the D segment. The clonotype originates from a male donor with early-stage non-small cell lung cancer. The sequence in DNA is TGTGCCACCAGAGAACAAAACACCGGGGAGCTGTTTTTT. It translates to CATREQNTGELFF.